This T cell receptor beta chain emerged from a study of cytomegalovirus exposure and HLA in healthy donors. Study-wide context: Later analysis reported that the 120 or so validation repertoires shared the platform of the approximately 620 first-cohort repertoires. Study-wide results and limits: Rarity characterized most TCR sequences, yet some public TCRs appeared in many donors. Specificity of a few CMV-associated chains for CMV antigens was verified in vitro. According to a subsequent analysis, TCR clusters identified in the first cohort showed a tendency to co-occur across the approximately 130 validation repertoires.

The CDR3 is 16 residues long. The V and J ends lost 4 bases and 2 bases, in that order; junction bases with no gene match: 9. CDR1 and CDR2 (germline): SGDLS, YYNGEE. Worth noting for this clone: No antigen is known for it.

Sequenced by immunoSEQ multiplex PCR; TCRdb stores in-frame clones only, minus some. The table has fewer than 85,000 clones, 90% to 95% seen once; the top ten hold about 0.63%. The material sequenced was PBMCs. This chain uses TRBV9 with TRBJ2-3; TRBD2 matches at 8 bases. The TCR sequence derives from a young woman in good health and CMV-seronegative. CDR3 sequence (DNA): TGTGCCAGCAGCCCGATGGCGGGGGGACTCACAGATACGCAGTATTTT. This sequence encodes CASSPMAGGLTDTQYF.